One sample yielded the 20 T cell receptor beta chains listed below, sequenced in a study of blood T cells in healthy people across ages (dated by TCRdb to the mid-2010s). Libraries were prepared through 5' RACE. Instrument on record: Illumina HiSeq 2500. The second PCR ran for roughly 7 to 11 cycles and used a J-beta primer mix along with a sample-barcoded 5' primer. TCRdb passed the public sequencing reads through fastp at Q25 and MiXCR, retaining productive beta sequences. Rows are unified per CDR3 protein, each entry keeping the most common DNA and genes. The table for this sample lists approximately 810,000 distinct CDR3 sequences; 29% of them were counted only once. The ten top clones hold 15% to 20% of the sample. Input material: blood. These receptors were obtained from a woman of 80 years or more in good health.

This clonotype was picked up a small number of times. The chain combines TRBV5-4 with TRBJ2-1; 10 positions agree with TRBD2. The V gene end was trimmed by 2 bases and the J gene end by 10 bases; junction bases not matched to a gene: 9. CDR1 is SGHNT, CDR2 YYREEE, per germline (reference sequence). The CDR3 loop spans 15 amino acids. The CDR3 DNA follows: TGTGCCAGCAGCTTACTCAGCCAGCGGGGGGGAGAGCAGTTCTTC. Translation: CASSLLSQRGGEQFF.

As to this clonotype: This may arise from a read error, as a much more abundant clone is one base away. The chain links TRBV6-5 to TRBJ2-7; D possibly corresponds to TRBD1 (6 bases). Germline-derived CDR1 and CDR2 are MNHEY and SVGAGI. The CDR3 totals 14 residues. V lost 5 bases and J lost 2, with 13 bases in between. The CDR3 nucleotides are TGTGCCAGCAGTAGCGGACAGCAACCCTACGAGCAGTACTTC. Translated, it gives CASSSGQQPYEQYF.

This clonotype appeared a single time. Being one base from a much bigger clone, this may be a read error. The chain uses TRBV6-2 or TRBV6-3 and TRBJ2-3, with 9 bases identical to TRBD1. Per germline, CDR1 MNHEY and CDR2 SVGEGT. The CDR3 extends over 12 amino acids. J gave up 4 bases and V 8 bases, and 1 base lay outside the gene matches. The CDR3 DNA is TGTGCCAGCGGGGACAGGGCAGATACGCAGTATTTT. This translates into CASGDRADTQYF.

This clonotype was found many times. The rearrangement links TRBV18 to TRBJ2-5; D call uncertain. V was cut by 2 bases and J by 4 bases, with 14 bases left in between. There are 15 residues in the CDR3. Germline V gene data show CDR1 as KGHSH and CDR2 as LQKENI. CDR3 sequence reads: CASSPAQPPRETQYF. The CDR3 DNA follows: TGTGCCAGCTCACCAGCACAGCCACCGAGAGAGACCCAGTACTTC.

Concerning this clonotype itself: Given a much more abundant clone one base away, this may be a read error. The chain combines TRBV6-1 with TRBJ2-5; TRBD1 matches at 8 bases. In germline, CDR1 is MNHNS, CDR2 SASEGT. This CDR3 is 18 amino acids long. V shed 5 bases and J 5 bases; nucleotides not matched to a gene: 19. Here the CDR3 DNA reads TGTGCCAGCAGTCGCGGTATCGGCCGTAGGACAGGGATGGAGACCCAGTACTTC. It is translated as CASSRGIGRRTGMETQYF.

This chain links TRBV5-1 with TRBJ2-5, with a possible D match to TRBD2 (6 bases). The germline gives CDR1 SGHRS, CDR2 YFSETQ. CDR3 length: 15 residues. Trimming took 6 bases from V and 7 from J, leaving 22 bases between them. In DNA, the CDR3 is TGCGCCAGCACCGAGGTGCGGGGCCCGATGGGGACCCAGTACTTC. Protein: CASTEVRGPMGTQYF.

This rearrangement joins TRBV30 to TRBJ2-3, with 9 bases matching TRBD2. V lost 1 base and J lost 2; bases outside the gene matches: 4. CDR1 is GTSNPN, CDR2 SVGIG, per germline (reference sequence). The CDR3 covers 15 residues. The CDR3 DNA reads TGTGCCTGGAGTGGGTTAGCGGGGGTCACAGATACGCAGTATTTT. It is translated as CAWSGLAGVTDTQYF.

This clonotype was recorded many times. This rearrangement joins TRBV4-2 to TRBJ2-1, with 8 bases identical to TRBD2. In germline, CDR1 is LGHNA, CDR2 YNFKEQ. The ends lost 8 bases at V and 6 bases at J; junction bases unmatched: 9. This CDR3 has 14 amino acids. CDR3 loop: CASAIDGGGNEQFF. CDR3 in DNA: TGTGCCAGCGCCATCGACGGGGGGGGCAATGAGCAGTTCTTC.

This clonotype has a count of ten or more. The genes are TRBV6-2 or TRBV6-3 and TRBJ2-5, with D maybe TRBD2 (5 bases). This CDR3 is built from 11 residues. Germline V gene data show CDR1 as MNHEY and CDR2 as SVGEGT. The CDR3 loop is CASGSGETQYF. CDR3 bases: TGTGCATCCGGCTCGGGGGAGACCCAGTACTTC.

This clonotype has just a few counts. A much larger clone lies one base from this, so it may be a read error. This CDR3 is CATSVTGLTQQETQYF. As DNA, the CDR3 is TGTGCCACCAGTGTGACAGGGCTAACCCAACAAGAGACCCAGTACTTC. This chain joins TRBV24-1 and TRBJ2-5, with 7 bases that match TRBD1. CDR1 KGHDR and CDR2 SFDVKD come from the germline V gene. Trimming took 5 bases from V and 2 from J; bases not matched to a gene: 10. CDR3 length: 16 amino acids.

This clonotype has just a few counts. The chain is built from TRBV7-8 and TRBJ2-5; 9 bases line up with TRBD2. CDR1 SGHVS and CDR2 FQNEAQ come from the germline V gene. CDR3 length equals 15 residues. Unmatched junction bases numbered 4, after V lost 4 bases and J lost 1 base. The CDR3 bases are TGTGCCAGCAGCTCCGGGACTAGCATCCAAGAGACCCAGTACTTC. As protein: CASSSGTSIQETQYF.

This clonotype came up many times. This sequence joins TRBV6-2 or TRBV6-3 and TRBJ2-5, with D hard to call. The V gene's germline CDR1 is MNHEY and CDR2 SVGEGT. There are 15 residues in the CDR3. V lost 1 base and J 2 bases, leaving 11 bases between the germline ends. Here the CDR3 DNA reads TGTGCCAGCAGTTACTTCCTCGGGTTACAAGAGACCCAGTACTTC. Protein: CASSYFLGLQETQYF.

About this clonotype: A much larger clone differs by one base, so this may be a read error. This rearrangement joins TRBV12-3 or TRBV12-4 to TRBJ1-6; 7 bases line up with TRBD1. With V trimmed by 6 bases and J by 11 bases, 7 bases remained unmatched. This CDR3 region has 13 residues. The CDR3 DNA is TGTGCCAGCAGCCGGGACAGCAATCCACCCCTCCACTTT. It codes for CASSRDSNPPLHF.

This clonotype was picked up many times. The chain couples TRBV12-3 or TRBV12-4 to TRBJ2-7, with unresolved D. This CDR3 region has 14 residues. With 5 bases removed from V and 3 bases from J, the gap between germline ends came to 14 bases. The CDR3 protein is CASSPETVVYEQYF. For the CDR3, the DNA is TGTGCCAGCAGTCCGGAGACGGTAGTCTACGAGCAGTACTTC.

This clonotype was seen repeatedly, ten times or more. The chain is built from TRBV7-8 and TRBJ2-1; 14 nucleotides agree with TRBD2. The CDR3 length is 16 residues. Per the germline V gene, CDR1 is SGHVS and CDR2 is FQNEAQ. V lost 6 bases, J lost 8 bases, and 9 bases stayed unmatched. CDR3 DNA sequence: TGTGCCAGCAGTCCGACTGGGACTAGCGGGGGCTATGAGCAGTTCTTC. It specifies CASSPTGTSGGYEQFF.

This clonotype was observed a handful of times. Since a much larger clone is just one base distant, this may be a read error. The J gene is TRBJ2-3, the V gene TRBV7-2, with D possibly TRBD2 on 6 matching bases. The CDR3 totals 14 residues. Germline-derived CDR1 and CDR2 are SGHTA and FQGNSA. The CDR3, as DNA: TGTGCCAGCGGCTTAAAGGCGGGGAGAGATACGCAGTATTTT. Translated, it gives CASGLKAGRDTQYF.

The chain links TRBV2 to TRBJ2-7, with 7 bases fitting TRBD1. Losses at the gene ends were 6 bases for V and 3 bases for J; bases not matched to a gene: 11. The CDR3 sequence is 15 residues long. Germline V gives CDR1 SNHLY, CDR2 FYNNEI. The CDR3 DNA sequence: TGTGCCAGCAGGGGGAGAGGGGGCCAATTCTACGAGCAGTACTTC. It specifies CASRGRGGQFYEQYF.

The chain links TRBV24-1 to TRBJ2-2; the D gene is possibly TRBD1 (5 bases). Trimming took 0 bases from V and 3 from J, leaving 13 bases between them. Germline lookup yields CDR1 KGHDR and CDR2 SFDVKD. This CDR3 comprises 17 residues. Here the CDR3 reads CATSDLQGQGDTGELFF. CDR3 DNA sequence: TGTGCCACCAGTGATTTGCAAGGACAAGGGGACACCGGGGAGCTGTTTTTT.

This clonotype was seen repeatedly, ten times or more. The rearrangement joins TRBV10-2 to TRBJ2-3, with 7 bases aligning to TRBD1. Germline V lookup: CDR1 WSHSY, CDR2 SAAADI. The CDR3 sequence is 15 residues long. J gave up 0 bases and V 8 bases, and 8 bases lay outside the gene matches. In DNA form, the CDR3 reads TGCGCCAGCCATAGGGACAGTCAAAGCACAGATACGCAGTATTTT. Translated: CASHRDSQSTDTQYF.

The V gene is TRBV5-1, the J gene TRBJ2-7; no clear D gene. The CDR3 is 13 residues long. V lost 4 bases and J lost 0, with 8 bases in between. Per germline, CDR1 SGHRS and CDR2 YFSETQ. CDR3 region: CASSPLASYEQYF. The CDR3 DNA follows: TGCGCCAGCAGCCCCTTGGCCTCCTACGAGCAGTACTTC.